This T cell receptor (beta chain) was profiled in a study of CD8 T cells in Susac syndrome. Study-wide results and caveats: It was acknowledged in the study that its TCR sequencing and HLA analysis involved a relatively small number of individuals.

As to this clonotype: The antigen is not known.

The CDR3 has 16 residues. Germline values: CDR1 SGHRS, CDR2 YFSETQ. The junction had 7 bases not matched to a gene; V was cut back by 4 bases and J by 4 bases. RNA totalling roughly 0.45 to 1 ug underwent reverse transcription with random hexamers. TCRdb re-analysed the immunoSEQ multiplex PCR reads in MiXCR, keeping a single row per CDR3 protein. The table includes 120,000 or so distinct CDR3 sequences, over 90% detected once. Patients with Susac syndrome showed fulfilment of recently defined diagnostic criteria for definite or probable disease. The TCR originated in a human donor with Susac syndrome. The sequenced material came from CD4+ T cells from PBMCs. This rearrangement joins TRBV5-1 to TRBJ2-1, with 11 bases matching TRBD2. Here the CDR3 reads CASSASGTSGYNEQFF. CDR3 DNA: TGCGCCAGCAGCGCATCCGGGACTAGCGGATACAATGAGCAGTTCTTC.